Here is one T cell receptor (beta chain) with its context. Antigen specificity is unknown. The data were obtained in a study of post-analysis software for immune sequencing data. Findings of the study overall: Strong co-clustering by F measure was evident for samples that had been prepared in the same batch. When compared against controls, multiple sclerosis patients showed significantly lower normalized Chao1 diversity. Patients had higher frequencies than controls of roughly 5 TRBV segments, including TRBV5-6, TRBV5-1 and TRBV20-1.

Unique molecular identifiers tagged the TCR beta cDNA libraries. MiXCR was run by TCRdb on the PCR reads, yielding one entry per CDR3 protein. The table shows about 820,000 distinct CDR3 sequences, with approximately 53% occurring only once. V gave up 5 bases and J gave up 6 bases, with 16 bases separating them. CDR1 MNHEY and CDR2 SMNVEV come from the germline V gene (reference sequence). CDR3 length equals 14 residues. Sequenced: blood. This clonotype was obtained from a girl aged 5 to 17 with multiple sclerosis. The chain joins TRBV27 to TRBJ2-5; possibly TRBD1 for D (6 bases). The CDR3: CASSTQTGSQTQYF. CDR3 nucleotide sequence: TGTGCCAGCAGTACCCAGACAGGTTCGCAGACCCAGTACTTC.